The 13 T cell receptor beta chains below were found in one sample sequenced in a study of control samples from healthy donors and cancer patients. The data were produced by immunoSEQ multiplex PCR, yet TCRdb's version contains in-frame clones alone and is incomplete. The sample contains about 150,000 clones, 80% to 90% of which appear only once. The sequencing input was blood. The receptor source for this set is a man between 18 and 35 years old in good health.

V gene TRBV2 combines with J gene TRBJ2-1; 9 nucleotides align to TRBD2. CDR1 and CDR2 (germline): SNHLY, FYNNEI. V lost 1 base, J lost 4 bases, and 8 bases stayed unmatched. CDR3 length: 17 residues. In DNA form, the CDR3 reads TGTGCCAGCAGTGAAGTATCCAGCGGGGGGCCGTACAATGAGCAGTTCTTC. Translated, it gives CASSEVSSGGPYNEQFF.

Here the CDR3 DNA reads TGTGCCAGCCGACAGTCCTATAATTCACCCCTCCACTTT. Its translation is CASRQSYNSPLHF. The chain combines TRBV7-2 with TRBJ1-6; tentative D call: TRBD1 (5 bases). CDR3 length: 13 residues. The V and J ends lost 8 bases and 1 base respectively, with 6 bases between them. The germline V gene encodes CDR1 SGHTA and CDR2 FQGNSA.

The chain combines TRBV11-2 with TRBJ2-1; unclear D gene. Germline values: CDR1 SGHAT, CDR2 FQNNGV. With 2 bases removed from V and 9 bases from J, the gap between germline ends came to 2 bases. The CDR3 runs 10 residues. As DNA, the CDR3 is TGTGCCAGCAGCTTAACTGAGCAGTTCTTC. Translated, it gives CASSLTEQFF.

The genes are TRBV28 and TRBJ2-1; 12 positions agree with TRBD2. V lost 8 bases, J lost 4 bases, and 9 bases stayed unmatched. This CDR3 spans 16 amino acids. The V gene's germline CDR1 is MDHEN and CDR2 SYDVKM. Here the CDR3 reads CASQGLGTSGYNEQFF. The CDR3 DNA is TGTGCCAGCCAAGGCCTCGGGACTAGCGGGTACAATGAGCAGTTCTTC.

V is TRBV27 and J is TRBJ1-2, with 10 nucleotides matching TRBD1. The CDR3 has 15 amino acids. J was trimmed by 7 bases and V by 4 bases; bases with no gene match: 9. Germline loops: CDR1 MNHEY, CDR2 SMNVEV (reference sequence). The CDR3 sequence is CASSYRDRGLGGYTF. CDR3 nucleotides: TGTGCCAGCAGTTACCGGGACAGGGGCTTGGGTGGCTACACCTTC.

The chain employs TRBV29-1 and TRBJ2-2, with 11 bases matching TRBD1. Germline V gives CDR1 SQVTM, CDR2 ANQGSEA. The V and J ends lost 6 bases and 4 bases, in that order; junction bases with no gene match: 4. The length of the CDR3 is 14 residues. The CDR3 DNA is TGCAGCGTCCGCGGACAGGGGGCCACCGGGGAGCTGTTTTTT. It is translated as CSVRGQGATGELFF.

This clone was recorded only once. The chain links TRBV5-5 to TRBJ2-3, with 8 bases aligning to TRBD2. V lost 2 bases, J lost 0 bases, and 5 bases stayed unmatched. CDR1 and CDR2 (germline): SGHKS, YYEKEE (reference sequence). This CDR3 contains 16 residues. The CDR3 here is CASSFFERGSTDTQYF. The CDR3 DNA reads TGTGCCAGCAGCTTTTTCGAGCGGGGGAGCACAGATACGCAGTATTTT.

The CDR3 nucleotides are TGTGCCAGCAGTTTAGCGAACTACGAGCAGTACTTC. Encoded protein: CASSLANYEQYF. The chain combines TRBV12-3 or TRBV12-4 with TRBJ2-7; D not certain. V was cut by 0 bases and J by 3 bases, with 3 bases left in between. The CDR3 runs 12 residues.

Only a few counts were recorded for this clone. This rearrangement joins TRBV6-4 to TRBJ2-7; possibly TRBD1 or TRBD2 for D (6 bases each). V lost 7 bases and J lost 2, with 18 bases in between. CDR3 length: 15 residues. Germline V gene sequence: CDR1 MRHNA, CDR2 SNTAGT. The CDR3 sequence is CASTGEDSVPYEQYF. The CDR3 nucleotides read TGTGCCAGCACAGGGGAGGACTCAGTCCCCTACGAGCAGTACTTC.

The rearrangement uses TRBV19 and TRBJ2-1; D might be TRBD2 (6 bases). Germline V lookup: CDR1 LNHDA, CDR2 SQIVND (reference sequence). There are 14 residues in the CDR3. V lost 3 bases, J lost 8 bases, and 14 bases lay in between. The CDR3 region has the DNA TGTGCCAGTAGTATTCAAACTAGCTCGCATGAGCAGTTCTTC. Its protein is CASSIQTSSHEQFF.

The chain employs TRBV5-1 and TRBJ2-2; 10 bases agree with TRBD2. Losses at the gene ends were 3 bases for V and 5 bases for J; bases not matched to a gene: 4. The CDR3 runs to 15 residues. Germline CDR1 SGHRS, CDR2 YFSETQ. The CDR3 loop reads CASSWSGGATGELFF. As DNA, the CDR3 is TGCGCCAGCAGCTGGAGCGGGGGGGCGACCGGGGAGCTGTTTTTT.

The V and J genes are TRBV6-2 or TRBV6-3 and TRBJ2-3; tentative D call: TRBD1 (5 bases). Germline CDR1 MNHEY, CDR2 SVGEGT. The germline V and J ends were trimmed by 6 bases and 0 bases, with 10 bases remaining between them. This CDR3 comprises 14 residues. CDR3 region: CASSPAGSTDTQYF. As DNA, the CDR3 is TGTGCCAGCAGCCCCGCAGGGAGCACAGATACGCAGTATTTT.

This clone appeared once. The V call is TRBV2, the J call TRBJ1-2; TRBD1 agrees at 7 bases. Germline loops: CDR1 SNHLY, CDR2 FYNNEI. This CDR3 has 13 residues. V shed 4 bases, J shed 2 bases, and the junction held 1 base outside the gene matches. The CDR3 sequence: CASSGQGNYGYTF. CDR3 in DNA: TGTGCCAGCAGTGGACAGGGAAACTATGGCTACACCTTC.